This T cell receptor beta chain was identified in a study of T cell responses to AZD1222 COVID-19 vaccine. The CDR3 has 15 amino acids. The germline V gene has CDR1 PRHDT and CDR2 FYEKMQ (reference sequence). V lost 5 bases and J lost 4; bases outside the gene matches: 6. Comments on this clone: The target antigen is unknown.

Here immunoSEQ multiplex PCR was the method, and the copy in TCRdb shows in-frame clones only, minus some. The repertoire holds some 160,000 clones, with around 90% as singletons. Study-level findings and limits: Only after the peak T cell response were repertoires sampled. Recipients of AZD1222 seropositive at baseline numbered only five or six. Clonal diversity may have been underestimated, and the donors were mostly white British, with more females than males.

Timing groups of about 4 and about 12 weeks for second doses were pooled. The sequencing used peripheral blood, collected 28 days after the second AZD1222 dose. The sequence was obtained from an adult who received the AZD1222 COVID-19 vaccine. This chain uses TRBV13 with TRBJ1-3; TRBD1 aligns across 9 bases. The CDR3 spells CASSPGQGIGNTIYF. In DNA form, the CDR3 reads TGTGCCAGCAGCCCCGGACAGGGGATAGGAAACACCATATATTTT.